The clone carrying this T cell receptor (beta chain) was detected only once. As originally analysed: Estimation of nucleated cell counts was performed using reference gene primer amplification. Assay used: immunoSEQ multiplex PCR; TCRdb lists only in-frame clones, some missing. V and J calls and clone size come straight from that table; D and trimming were deduced from the DNA. The sample lists 95,000 to 150,000 clones; roughly 74% were seen once. This sample is part of a study of blood T cell repertoires in COVID-19. Seattle-derived patients entered the study during active infection and were followed longitudinally. The TCR originated in a man older than 75 with COVID-19, enrolled during active disease. Input material: peripheral blood.

CDR3 sequence: CASSSLGQGTKTQYF. The CDR3 DNA reads as TGTGCCAGCAGTTCGCTCGGACAGGGTACAAAGACCCAGTACTTC. The genes are TRBV27 and TRBJ2-5; 8 nucleotides match TRBD1. Germline V lookup: CDR1 MNHEY, CDR2 SMNVEV (reference sequence). The CDR3 spans 15 residues. V gave up 4 bases and J gave up 6 bases; unmatched junction bases: 10.